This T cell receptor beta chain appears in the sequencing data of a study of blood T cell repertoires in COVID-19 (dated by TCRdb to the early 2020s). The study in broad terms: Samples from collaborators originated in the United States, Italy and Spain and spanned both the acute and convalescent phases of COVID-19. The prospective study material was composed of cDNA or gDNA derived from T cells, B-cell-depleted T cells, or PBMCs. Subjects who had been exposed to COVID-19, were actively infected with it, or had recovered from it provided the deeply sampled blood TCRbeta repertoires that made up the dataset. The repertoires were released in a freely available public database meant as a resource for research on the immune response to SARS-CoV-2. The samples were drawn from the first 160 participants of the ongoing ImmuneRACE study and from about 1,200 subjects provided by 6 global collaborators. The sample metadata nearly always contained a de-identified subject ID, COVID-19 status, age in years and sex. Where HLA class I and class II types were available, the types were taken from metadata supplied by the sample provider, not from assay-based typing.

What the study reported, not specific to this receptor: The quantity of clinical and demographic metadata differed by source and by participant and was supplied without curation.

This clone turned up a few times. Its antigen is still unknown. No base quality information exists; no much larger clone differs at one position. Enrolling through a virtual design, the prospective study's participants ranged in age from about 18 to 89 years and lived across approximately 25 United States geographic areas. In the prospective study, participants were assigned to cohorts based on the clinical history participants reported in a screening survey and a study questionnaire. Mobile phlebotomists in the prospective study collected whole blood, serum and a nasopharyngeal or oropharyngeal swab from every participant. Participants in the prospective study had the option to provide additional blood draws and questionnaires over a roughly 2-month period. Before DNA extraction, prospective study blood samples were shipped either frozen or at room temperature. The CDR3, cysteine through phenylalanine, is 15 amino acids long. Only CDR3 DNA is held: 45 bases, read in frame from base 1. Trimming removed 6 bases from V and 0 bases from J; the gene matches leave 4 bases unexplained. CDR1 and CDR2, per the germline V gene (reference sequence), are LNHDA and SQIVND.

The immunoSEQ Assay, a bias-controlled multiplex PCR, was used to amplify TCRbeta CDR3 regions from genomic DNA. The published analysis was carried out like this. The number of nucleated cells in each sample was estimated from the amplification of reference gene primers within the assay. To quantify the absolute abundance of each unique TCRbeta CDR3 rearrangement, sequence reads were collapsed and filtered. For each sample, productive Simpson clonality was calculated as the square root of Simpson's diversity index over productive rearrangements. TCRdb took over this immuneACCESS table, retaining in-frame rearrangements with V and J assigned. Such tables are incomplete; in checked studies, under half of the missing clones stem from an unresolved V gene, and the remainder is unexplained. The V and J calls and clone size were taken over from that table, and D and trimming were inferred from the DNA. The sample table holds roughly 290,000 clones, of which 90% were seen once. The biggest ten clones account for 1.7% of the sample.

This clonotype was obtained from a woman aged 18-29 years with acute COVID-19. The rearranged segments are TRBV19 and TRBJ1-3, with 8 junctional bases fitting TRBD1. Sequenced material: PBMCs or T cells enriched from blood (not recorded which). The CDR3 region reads CASRPDRGSGNTIYF. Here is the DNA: TGTGCCAGTAGACCTGACAGGGGCTCTGGAAACACCATATATTTT.